This entry lists 23 T cell receptor beta chains sequenced from one sample in a study of OX40 agonist ivuxolimab in advanced cancers. The table came from immunoSEQ multiplex PCR; TCRdb's copy has only in-frame clones and leaves some out. This table holds approximately 89,000 clones, 80% to 90% found once. The input for sequencing was CD4+ or CD8+ T cells sorted from blood, taken in a trial of the OX40 agonist ivuxolimab. Receptor source: an adult with an advanced solid tumor such as melanoma, head and neck, liver or kidney cancer.

The chain links TRBV18 to TRBJ1-1, with D hard to call. With 8 bases removed from V and 3 bases from J, the gap between germline ends came to 16 bases. The CDR3 is 14 residues long. Germline lookup yields CDR1 KGHSH and CDR2 LQKENI. The chain's CDR3 is CASTLNPRDTEAFF. Written as DNA, the CDR3 is TGTGCCAGCACACTCAACCCGAGGGACACTGAAGCTTTCTTT.

The chain joins TRBV5-1 to TRBJ1-5; 11 positions agree with TRBD1. The CDR3 is 15 residues long. Germline V gene sequence: CDR1 SGHRS, CDR2 YFSETQ. V lost 3 bases and J lost 5; bases outside the gene matches: 4. CDR3 region: CASSYGTGGDQPQHF. CDR3 in DNA: TGCGCCAGCAGCTACGGGACAGGGGGAGATCAGCCCCAGCATTTT.

The chain recombines TRBV4-3 with TRBJ1-6, with 9 bases fitting TRBD1. This CDR3 comprises 18 residues. The junction had 7 bases not matched to a gene; V was cut back by 0 bases and J by 4 bases. From germline, CDR1 is LGHNA and CDR2 YSLEER. CDR3 loop: CASSQDPDRGFYNSPLHF. In DNA, the CDR3 is TGCGCCAGCAGCCAAGATCCCGACAGGGGGTTTTATAATTCACCCCTCCACTTT.

This CDR3 is CASSQSDRDNEQFF. The CDR3 bases are TGCGCCAGCAGTCAATCGGACAGGGACAATGAGCAGTTCTTC. V and J are TRBV23-1 and TRBJ2-1; 8 nucleotides agree with TRBD1. TRBV23-1 is an ORF; its function is uncertain. This CDR3 comprises 14 residues. The junction had 0 bases not matched to a gene; V was cut back by 0 bases and J by 5 bases.

The rearrangement links TRBV19 to TRBJ2-1, with 10 bases fitting TRBD2. The CDR3 covers 14 residues. V gave up 6 bases and J gave up 4 bases; unmatched junction bases: 3. Per the germline V gene, CDR1 is LNHDA and CDR2 is SQIVND (reference sequence). The CDR3 sequence: CASRLAGQYNEQFF. In DNA, the CDR3 is TGTGCCAGTAGACTAGCGGGGCAATACAATGAGCAGTTCTTC.

V is TRBV30 and J is TRBJ2-7; the D gene is possibly TRBD2 (6 bases). The V end was cut by 0 bases, the J end by 0 bases, with 12 bases between. The CDR3 extends over 15 amino acids. Germline CDR1 is GTSNPN and CDR2 is SVGIG (reference sequence). The CDR3 sequence: CAWSVRGGISYEQYF. Here the CDR3 DNA reads TGTGCCTGGAGTGTACGCGGAGGGATCTCCTACGAGCAGTACTTC. The full variable domain, rest sourced from reference TRBV30 and TRBJ2-7, is SQTIHQWPATLVQPVGSPLSLECTVEGTSNPNLYWYRQAAGRGLQLLFYSVGIGQISSEVPQNLSASRPQDRQFILSSKKLLLSDSGFYLCAWSVRGGISYEQYFGPGTRLTVT.

The chain combines TRBV11-3 with TRBJ2-5; D not certain. The CDR3 runs 13 residues. Looked up from germline, CDR1 is SGHNT and CDR2 is YENEEA. The V end was cut by 2 bases, the J end by 5 bases, with 9 bases between. CDR3 in DNA: TGTGCCAGCAGCTTACTGGGATCCGAGACCCAGTACTTC. It yields the protein CASSLLGSETQYF. Complete variable domain (other parts from reference TRBV11-3 and TRBJ2-5): EAGVVQSPRYKIIEKKQPVAFWCNPISGHNTLYWYLQNLGQGPELLIRYENEEAVDDSQLPKDRFSAERLKGVDSTLKIQPAELGDSAVYLCASSLLGSETQYFGPGTRLLVL.

J is TRBJ2-4 and V is TRBV27; 12 nucleotides align to TRBD1. This CDR3 is 16 amino acids long. V was pared by 6 bases and J by 10 bases, with 13 bases of the junction left unmatched. Germline CDR1 reads MNHEY; CDR2 reads SMNVEV (reference sequence). The CDR3 loop is CASSLGQGALQGIQYF. In nucleotides, the CDR3 is TGTGCCAGCAGCCTGGGACAGGGGGCCCTCCAGGGGATTCAGTACTTC.

The J gene is TRBJ2-3, the V gene TRBV5-1, with a possible D match to TRBD1 (5 bases). The CDR3 consists of 13 residues. Germline-derived CDR1 and CDR2 are SGHRS and YFSETQ. V gave up 4 bases and J gave up 0 bases, with 6 bases separating them. For the CDR3, the DNA is TGCGCCAGCAGCGGGGCTAGCACAGATACGCAGTATTTT. This gives the protein CASSGASTDTQYF.

J is TRBJ2-1 and V is TRBV19, with 9 bases that match TRBD1. V lost 3 bases and J lost 8; bases outside the gene matches: 5. The CDR3 is 14 residues long. In germline, CDR1 is LNHDA, CDR2 SQIVND (reference sequence). CDR3 sequence reads: CASSMGDRAHEQFF. In nucleotides, the CDR3 is TGTGCCAGTAGTATGGGGGACAGGGCACATGAGCAGTTCTTC.

The rearrangement uses TRBV6-4 and TRBJ1-2; D unclear. With 8 bases removed from V and 0 bases from J, the gap between germline ends came to 10 bases. The CDR3 loop spans 13 amino acids. Germline loops: CDR1 MRHNA, CDR2 SNTAGT. CDR3 DNA: TGTGCCAGCGCACCCCAAGCTAACTATGGCTACACCTTC. This encodes CASAPQANYGYTF.

The V gene is TRBV7-2, the J gene TRBJ2-7; 7 bases are shared with TRBD2. The germline gives CDR1 SGHTA, CDR2 FQGNSA. CDR3 length: 17 amino acids. Trimming removed 5 bases from V and 4 bases from J; junction bases left unmatched: 17. The CDR3 sequence is CASSQDDLPPGGYEQYF. The CDR3 region has the DNA TGTGCCAGCAGCCAAGATGATTTACCGCCCGGGGGGTACGAGCAGTACTTC.

The chain uses TRBV7-9 and TRBJ1-2; no clear D gene. V was clipped by 3 bases and J by 8 bases, with 13 bases between them. The CDR3 loop spans 13 amino acids. Germline V gives CDR1 SEHNR, CDR2 FQNEAQ (reference sequence). For the CDR3, the DNA is TGTGCCAGCAGCTTCGAGTCGAAGCGGGGCTACACCTTC. Its protein is CASSFESKRGYTF.

A few counts support this clone. V is TRBV7-9 and J is TRBJ1-2, with D possibly TRBD1 on 6 matching bases. Trimming shortened V by 2 bases and J by 0 bases, and 10 bases separated the two germline ends. The CDR3 consists of 15 residues. The germline gives CDR1 SEHNR, CDR2 FQNEAQ (reference sequence). The DNA for the CDR3 is TGTGCCAGCAGCTTACCAGGGGACGCTAACTATGGCTACACCTTC. It yields the protein CASSLPGDANYGYTF.

The rearrangement links TRBV6-4 to TRBJ2-2; D possibly corresponds to TRBD2 (6 bases). V was cut by 2 bases and J by 5 bases, with 12 bases left in between. There are 15 residues in the CDR3. The V gene's germline CDR1 is MRHNA and CDR2 SNTAGT. The CDR3 coding sequence is TGTGCCAGCAGTGACGGACATGGGGGGACCGGGGAGCTGTTTTTT. Translated: CASSDGHGGTGELFF.

In its sample, this clone was seen a few times. The chain uses TRBV27 and TRBJ1-5; no definite D call. Trimming left V 2 bases short and J 0 bases short, with 5 bases between. Germline values: CDR1 MNHEY, CDR2 SMNVEV (reference sequence). The CDR3 loop spans 14 amino acids. The CDR3 spells CASSLDRSNQPQHF. DNA for the CDR3: TGTGCCAGCAGTTTAGATCGTAGCAATCAGCCCCAGCATTTT.

The chain is built from TRBV27 and TRBJ1-5, with 10 bases identical to TRBD1. This CDR3 spans 15 amino acids. The ends lost 6 bases at V and 4 bases at J; junction bases unmatched: 6. Germline CDR1 is MNHEY and CDR2 is SMNVEV (reference sequence). The CDR3 loop reads CASRRQGARNQPQHF. In DNA form, the CDR3 reads TGTGCCAGCAGGAGACAGGGGGCGCGTAATCAGCCCCAGCATTTT.

V and J are TRBV5-1 and TRBJ1-1; D ambiguous. Germline CDR1 SGHRS, CDR2 YFSETQ. Trimming cost V 4 bases and J 1 base, with 11 bases left between them. This CDR3 has 14 amino acids. The CDR3 DNA reads as TGCGCCAGCAGCCGGAGGTCTGAGAACACTGAAGCTTTCTTT. Residues: CASSRRSENTEAFF.

The V call is TRBV5-1, the J call TRBJ2-5, with D possibly TRBD1 on 7 matching bases. Germline values: CDR1 SGHRS, CDR2 YFSETQ. Trimming shortened V by 6 bases and J by 6 bases, and 21 bases separated the two germline ends. The CDR3 has 15 residues. The CDR3 DNA is TGCGCCAGCACCCCCGGGTGGCAGGGGGGTCAGACCCAGTACTTC. Translated: CASTPGWQGGQTQYF. The full variable domain, with the rest looked up from reference TRBV5-1 and TRBJ2-5, is KAGVTQTPRYLIKTRGQQVTLSCSPISGHRSVSWYQQTPGQGLQFLFEYFSETQRNKGNFPGRFSGRQFSNSRSEMNVSTLELGDSALYLCASTPGWQGGQTQYFGPGTRLLVL.

The rearrangement joins TRBV7-3 to TRBJ2-1; 11 bases align to TRBD2. CDR3 length: 15 residues. The V gene's germline CDR1 is SGHTA and CDR2 FQGTGA. V was clipped by 5 bases and J by 3 bases; unmatched bases: 3. Here the CDR3 DNA reads TGTGCCAGCAGCCGCGGGACTAGCGGCTACAATGAGCAGTTCTTC. Its translation is CASSRGTSGYNEQFF.

The rearrangement uses TRBV7-9 and TRBJ1-2, with 7 nucleotides matching TRBD1. The CDR3 loop spans 12 amino acids. Trimming cost V 5 bases and J 13 bases; bases outside gene matches: 10. Germline V gene lookup returns CDR1 SEHNR and CDR2 FQNEAQ (reference sequence). CDR3 bases: TGTGCCAGCAGCCCAGGGCGTCAGGGGGGCACCTTC. This codes for CASSPGRQGGTF.

The sample holds a few counts of this clone. The chain recombines TRBV6-5 with TRBJ1-1, with D possibly being TRBD1 (5 bases). Trimming took 6 bases from V and 6 from J, leaving 14 bases between them. The CDR3 totals 13 residues. Germline-derived CDR1 and CDR2 are MNHEY and SVGAGI. In DNA, the CDR3 is TGTGCCAGCAGGGTATACGAAGGGGCTGAAGCTTTCTTT. It yields the protein CASRVYEGAEAFF.

This clone was observed a single time. The chain uses TRBV5-5 and TRBJ1-3; TRBD1 is a possible D gene (5 bases). The CDR3 is 16 residues long. In germline, CDR1 is SGHKS, CDR2 YYEKEE (reference sequence). V was cut by 0 bases and J by 3 bases, with 13 bases left in between. The CDR3 spells CASSLGAGFDGNTIYF. CDR3 coding DNA: TGTGCCAGCAGCTTGGGGGCAGGGTTTGATGGAAACACCATATATTTT.